This T cell receptor (beta chain) originates from a study of beta chain features in type 1 diabetes. Per germline, CDR1 SGHAT and CDR2 FQDESV (reference sequence). Trimming cost V 5 bases and J 4 bases, with 21 bases left between them. This CDR3 spans 16 amino acids. This clone has a handful of counts. The investigators reverse transcribed all of the isolated RNA, so they sequenced expressed TCRB transcripts. The method was immunoSEQ multiplex PCR; TCRdb's version includes in-frame clones alone and lacks a portion of them. The sample consists of 310,000 or so clones, 6.5% to 10% of them appearing once.

The chain links TRBV11-1 to TRBJ2-7; possible D gene TRBD1, 6 bases. Sequences were obtained from central memory CD4+ T cells from blood. This TCR was recovered from a woman aged 18-29 years in good health. The CDR3 spells CASSPQPGQGEYEQYF. Written as DNA, the CDR3 is TGTGCCAGCAGCCCCCAACCGGGACAAGGGGAATACGAGCAGTACTTC.